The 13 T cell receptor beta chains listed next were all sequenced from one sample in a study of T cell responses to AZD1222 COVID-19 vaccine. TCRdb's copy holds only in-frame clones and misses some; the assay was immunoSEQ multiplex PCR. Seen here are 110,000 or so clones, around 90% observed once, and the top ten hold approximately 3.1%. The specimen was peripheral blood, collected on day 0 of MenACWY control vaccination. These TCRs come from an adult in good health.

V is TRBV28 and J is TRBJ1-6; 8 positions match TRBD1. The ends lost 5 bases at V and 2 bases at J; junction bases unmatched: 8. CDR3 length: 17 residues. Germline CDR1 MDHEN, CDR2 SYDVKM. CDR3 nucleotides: TGTGCCAGCAGTCAACTGACAGGGGCAACCTATAATTCACCCCTCCACTTT. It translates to CASSQLTGATYNSPLHF. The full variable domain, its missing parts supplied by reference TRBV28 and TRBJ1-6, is DVKVTQSSRYLVKRTGEKVFLECVQDMDHENMFWYRQDPGLGLRLIYFSYDVKMKEKGDIPEGYSVSREKKERFSLILESASTNQTSMYLCASSQLTGATYNSPLHFGNGTRLTVT.

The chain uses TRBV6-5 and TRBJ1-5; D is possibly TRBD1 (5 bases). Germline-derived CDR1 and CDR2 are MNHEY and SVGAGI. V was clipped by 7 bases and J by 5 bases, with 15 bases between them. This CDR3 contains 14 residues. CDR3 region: CASTVGGFDQPQHF. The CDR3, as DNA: TGTGCCAGCACCGTCGGGGGGTTCGATCAGCCCCAGCATTTT.

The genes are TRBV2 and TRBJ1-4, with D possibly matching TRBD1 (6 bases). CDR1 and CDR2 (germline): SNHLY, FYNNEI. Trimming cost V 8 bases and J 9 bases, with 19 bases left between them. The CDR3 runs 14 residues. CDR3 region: CASGGTRLEQKLFF. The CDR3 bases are TGTGCCAGCGGGGGGACACGACTGGAACAAAAACTGTTTTTT.

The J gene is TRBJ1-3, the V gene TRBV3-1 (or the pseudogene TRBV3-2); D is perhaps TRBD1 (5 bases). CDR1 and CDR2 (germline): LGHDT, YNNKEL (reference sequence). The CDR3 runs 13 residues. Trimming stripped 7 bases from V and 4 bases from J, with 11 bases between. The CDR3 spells CASTRGSGNTIYF. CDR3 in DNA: TGTGCCAGCACCCGGGGCTCCGGAAACACCATATATTTT.

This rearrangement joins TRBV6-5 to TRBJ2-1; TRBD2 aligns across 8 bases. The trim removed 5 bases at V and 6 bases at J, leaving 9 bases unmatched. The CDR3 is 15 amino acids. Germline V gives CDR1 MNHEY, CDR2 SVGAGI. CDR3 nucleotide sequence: TGTGCCAGCAGTCCATCCGGGACTAGGACCAATGAGCAGTTCTTC. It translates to CASSPSGTRTNEQFF.

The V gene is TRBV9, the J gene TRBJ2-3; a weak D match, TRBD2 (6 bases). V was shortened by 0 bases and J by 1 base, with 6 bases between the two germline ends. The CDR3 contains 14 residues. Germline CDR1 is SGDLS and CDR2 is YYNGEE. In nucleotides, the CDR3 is TGTGCCAGCAGCGTAGGGGAGGGCACAGATACGCAGTATTTT. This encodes CASSVGEGTDTQYF.

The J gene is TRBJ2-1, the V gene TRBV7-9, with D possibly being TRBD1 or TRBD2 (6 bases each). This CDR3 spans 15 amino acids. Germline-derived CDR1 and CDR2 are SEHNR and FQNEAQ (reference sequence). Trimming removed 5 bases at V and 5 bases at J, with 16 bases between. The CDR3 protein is CASSLFGGPDNEQFF. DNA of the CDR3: TGTGCCAGCAGCCTCTTTGGGGGGCCGGACAATGAGCAGTTCTTC.

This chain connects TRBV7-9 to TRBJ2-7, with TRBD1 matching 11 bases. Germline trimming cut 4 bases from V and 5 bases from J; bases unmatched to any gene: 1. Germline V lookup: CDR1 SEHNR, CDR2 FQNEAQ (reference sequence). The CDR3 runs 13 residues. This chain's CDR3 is CASSWGQGDEQYF. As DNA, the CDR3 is TGTGCCAGCAGCTGGGGACAGGGGGACGAGCAGTACTTC.

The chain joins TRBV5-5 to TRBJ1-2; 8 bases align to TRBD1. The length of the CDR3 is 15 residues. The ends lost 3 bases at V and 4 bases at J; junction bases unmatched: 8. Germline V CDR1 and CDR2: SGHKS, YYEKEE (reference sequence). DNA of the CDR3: TGTGCCAGCAGCTGGGGCCAGGGGGCCAGCTATGGCTACACCTTC. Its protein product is CASSWGQGASYGYTF.

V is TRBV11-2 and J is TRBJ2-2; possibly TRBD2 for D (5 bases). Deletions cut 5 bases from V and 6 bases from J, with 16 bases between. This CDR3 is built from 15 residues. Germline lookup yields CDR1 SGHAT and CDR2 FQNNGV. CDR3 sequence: CASSPPGSGAGELFF. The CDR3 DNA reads TGTGCCAGCAGCCCGCCGGGGTCCGGAGCCGGGGAGCTGTTTTTT.

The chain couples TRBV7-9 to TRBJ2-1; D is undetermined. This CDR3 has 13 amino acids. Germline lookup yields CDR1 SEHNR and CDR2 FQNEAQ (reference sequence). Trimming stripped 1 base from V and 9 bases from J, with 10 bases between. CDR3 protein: CASSLVPDSEQFF. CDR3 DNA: TGTGCCAGCAGCTTAGTTCCGGATTCTGAGCAGTTCTTC.

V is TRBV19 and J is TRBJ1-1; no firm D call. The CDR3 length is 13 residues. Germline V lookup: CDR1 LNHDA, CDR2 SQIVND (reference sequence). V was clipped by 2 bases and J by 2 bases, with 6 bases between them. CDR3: CASSITANTEAFF. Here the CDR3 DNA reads TGTGCCAGTAGTATAACAGCAAACACTGAAGCTTTCTTT.

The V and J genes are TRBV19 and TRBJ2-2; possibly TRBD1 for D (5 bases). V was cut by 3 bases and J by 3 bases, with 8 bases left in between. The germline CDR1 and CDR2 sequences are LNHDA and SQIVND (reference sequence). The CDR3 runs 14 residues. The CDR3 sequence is CASSMGRDTGELFF. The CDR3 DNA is TGTGCCAGTAGTATGGGCAGGGACACCGGGGAGCTGTTTTTT.